The rows below give T cell receptor beta chains drawn from one sample of a study of CD8 T cells in ankylosing spondylitis. MiXCR, applied by TCRdb to the 5' RACE reads, yields one record per CDR3 protein. Among tens of thousands of distinct CDR3 sequences, about 6.3% were seen once, and the ten largest hold 12%. Sample: blood, either unsorted or a sorted T cell fraction (not recorded which). These receptors were collected from a male donor with ankylosing spondylitis or in good health (not recorded which). Each CDR3 is given with its conserved first and last residue.

j_call,v_call,cdr3_aa
TRBJ2-5,TRBV12-3/TRBV12-4,CASRLGGAETQYF
TRBJ2-7,TRBV19,CASSVSVVASSSYEQYF
TRBJ2-1,TRBV7-9,CASSEGTGGYNEQFF
TRBJ1-6,TRBV20-1,CSVPTDRDYNSPLHF
TRBJ1-1,TRBV9,CASSVRREMNTEAFF
TRBJ2-7,TRBV6-1,CASSPRQVNYEQYF
TRBJ1-5,TRBV6-1,CASSRTGSQPQHF
TRBJ2-3,TRBV20-1,CSCRAVADAQYF
TRBJ2-7,TRBV4-3,CASSPYHLARDYEQYF
TRBJ1-4,TRBV5-1,CASSPPGPGDEKLFF
TRBJ2-2,TRBV3-1,CACSPTGTSDINTGELFF
TRBJ2-3,TRBV6-1,CASVWVAGTTSTDTQYF
TRBJ2-7,TRBV2,CAGEGGLAGSPDEQYF
TRBJ1-6,TRBV20-1,CSARGGQGASPLHF
TRBJ1-2,TRBV6-5,CASSCGGGGYTF
TRBJ2-2,TRBV4-3,CASSQDYDTGELFF
TRBJ2-1,TRBV5-1,CASSLNRAPYNEQFF
TRBJ2-7,TRBV30,CAWNKQGADEQYF
TRBJ1-4,TRBV20-1,CSASGVGATNEKLFF
TRBJ2-5,TRBV5-1,CASSLARVRETQYF
TRBJ2-6,TRBV6-4,CASSDSTSGSGANVLTF
TRBJ2-5,TRBV29-1,CSVESPGLQAETQYF
TRBJ1-5,TRBV20-1,CSARPGNQPQHF
TRBJ1-3,TRBV19,CASLPRTGGRDTIYF
TRBJ2-6,TRBV5-1,CASSLYRGVLSGANVLTF
TRBJ2-3,TRBV25-1,CASSDLAGGSGDTQYF
TRBJ1-1,TRBV5-4,CASAQGFGNTEAFF
TRBJ1-5,TRBV2,CASREGSSQPQHF
TRBJ2-1,TRBV5-1,CASNQGAYNEQFF